This record looks at one T cell receptor (beta chain) sequence and its context. Its specificity is unknown. Just one base apart from a much larger clone, this may be a read error. These data come from a study of molecular identifiers for immune sequencing clone quantification. Study summary: Split five ways in replicates, RNA from roughly 20,000 or 100,000 naive CD8 cells had four portions sequenced.

TCRdb reanalysed the PCR reads using MiXCR and keeps one entry per CDR3 protein. The sample lists about 510,000 distinct CDR3 sequences, over 20% occurring once. Germline lookup yields CDR1 LGHNT and CDR2 FRNRAP. The CDR3 consists of 17 residues. Study observations and caveats: Among some 1.1 million naive cells, spiked Jurkat TCR RNA from a single cell was reportedly detectable.

The rearrangement links TRBV12-5 to TRBJ2-2, with D perhaps TRBD2 (6 bases). What was sequenced was naive CD8+ T cells from blood, with Jurkat cell RNA spiked in. The subset here: FACS-sorted CD8+CD4-CCR7+CD45RA+ naive T cells. The TCR comes from a human donor in good health. Some libraries in this study had Jurkat cell RNA spiked in. CDR3 sequence (DNA): TGTGCTGGTGGTTTGGTACCGACTAGTCTTGCTCCCGGGGAGCTGTTTTTT. Translated: CAGGLVPTSLAPGELFF.